The 8 T cell receptor beta chains below come from one sample, sequenced in a study of OX40 agonist ivuxolimab in advanced cancers. Clones were read by immunoSEQ multiplex PCR, and TCRdb kept only the in-frame ones, dropping some. This table holds approximately 79,000 clones, roughly nine tenths found once. Sequenced material: CD4+ or CD8+ T cells sorted from blood, taken in a trial of the OX40 agonist ivuxolimab. The receptors shown here come from an adult with an advanced solid tumor such as melanoma, head and neck, liver or kidney cancer.

Relative to its sample, this clone is medium-sized. V and J are TRBV2 and TRBJ1-6, with D maybe TRBD1 (5 bases). The germline V gene has CDR1 SNHLY and CDR2 FYNNEI. The ends were cut back, 6 bases at V and 15 bases at J, with 15 bases in the middle. The CDR3 is 12 amino acids. The CDR3 bases are TGTGCCAGCAGGATCCGGGACGACGACCTCCACTTT. Translation: CASRIRDDDLHF.

The chain recombines TRBV6-5 with TRBJ2-1, with 8 bases aligning to TRBD1. The CDR3 is 11 amino acids. Trimming at V came to 2 bases and at J to 14 bases, leaving 2 bases not matched to a gene. Germline CDR1 and CDR2: MNHEY and SVGAGI. CDR3 residues: CASSYRDRKFF. CDR3 DNA: TGTGCCAGCAGTTACCGGGACAGGAAGTTCTTC.

This chain links TRBV2 with TRBJ2-5, with TRBD1 as a possible D gene (6 bases). The CDR3 has 13 residues. Germline-derived CDR1 and CDR2 are SNHLY and FYNNEI. Between the trimmed V and J ends, which lost 6 bases and 0 bases, there was a span of 8 bases. CDR3 DNA sequence: TGTGCCAGCAGGGACAGAAACCAAGAGACCCAGTACTTC. This sequence encodes CASRDRNQETQYF.

The sample holds one count of this clone. V is TRBV19 and J is TRBJ2-1; TRBD1 is a possible D gene (5 bases). The CDR3 consists of 15 residues. Germline-derived CDR1 and CDR2 are LNHDA and SQIVND (reference sequence). V was pared by 4 bases and J by 3 bases, with 13 bases between. The CDR3 region is CASSSSRVSYNEQFF. As DNA, the CDR3 is TGTGCCAGTAGTAGCTCCAGGGTCAGCTACAATGAGCAGTTCTTC.

V and J are TRBV21-1 and TRBJ1-5; the DNA was not used to check the table's D call, TRBD1. TRBV21-1 is listed as a pseudogene. The CDR3 spans 17 residues. The chain's CDR3 is CASSKAVPAGCYQPQHF. CDR3 in DNA: TGTGCCAGCAGCAAAGCGGTGCCGGCAGGGTGTTACCAGCCCCAGCATTTT.

This chain connects TRBV6-4 to TRBJ1-1; 7 bases agree with TRBD1. Germline-derived CDR1 and CDR2 are MRHNA and SNTAGT. CDR3 length: 14 residues. The V segment lost 6 bases and the J segment 5 bases; nucleotides outside the gene matches: 9. The CDR3 region is CASRASGRGTEAFF. In nucleotides, the CDR3 is TGTGCCAGCAGGGCCAGTGGCAGGGGGACTGAAGCTTTCTTT.

V usage is TRBV14 and J usage is TRBJ1-3, with D hard to call. The V end was cut by 3 bases, the J end by 4 bases, with 4 bases between. The CDR3 is 12 amino acids. Germline V gene sequence: CDR1 SGHDN, CDR2 FVKESK. CDR3 nucleotide sequence: TGTGCCAGCAGCCAGGAAGGAAACACCATATATTTT. This sequence encodes CASSQEGNTIYF.

This clone was observed a single time. The chain uses TRBV13 and TRBJ1-6; D is uncertain. The CDR3 is 10 residues long. The germline CDR1 and CDR2 sequences are PRHDT and FYEKMQ (reference sequence). V was clipped by 11 bases and J by 5 bases, with 4 bases between them. CDR3 DNA: TGTGCCCGCAATAATTCACCCCTCCACTTT. It is translated as CARNNSPLHF.